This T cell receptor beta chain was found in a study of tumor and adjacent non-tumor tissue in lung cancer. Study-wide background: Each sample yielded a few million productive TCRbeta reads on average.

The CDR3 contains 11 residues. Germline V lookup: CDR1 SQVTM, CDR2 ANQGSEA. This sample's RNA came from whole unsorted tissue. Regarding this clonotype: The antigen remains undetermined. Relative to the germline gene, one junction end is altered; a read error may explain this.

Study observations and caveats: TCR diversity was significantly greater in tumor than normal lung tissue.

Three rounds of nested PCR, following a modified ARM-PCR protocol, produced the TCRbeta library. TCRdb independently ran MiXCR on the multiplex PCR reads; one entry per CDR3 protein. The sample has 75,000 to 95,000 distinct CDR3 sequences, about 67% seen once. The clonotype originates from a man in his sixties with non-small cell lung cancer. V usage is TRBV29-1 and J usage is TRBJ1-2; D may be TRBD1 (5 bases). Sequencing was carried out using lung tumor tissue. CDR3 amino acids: CSVTGNYGYTF. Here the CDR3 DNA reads TGCAGCGTTACAGGTAACTACGGCTACACCTTC.